This T cell receptor (beta chain) was observed in a study of response to subunit inactivated influenza vaccine. Findings and caveats of the study: Each seasonal influenza vaccination, the authors suggested, recruits few new T cells.

The germline V gene has CDR1 SGHRS and CDR2 YFSETQ. Between the trimmed V and J ends, which lost 3 bases and 3 bases, there was a span of 16 bases. This CDR3 comprises 15 residues. MiXCR, run by TCRdb on the RT-PCR reads, gives a single entry per CDR3 protein. The top ten clones hold over 10% of a sample with 500,000 to 550,000 distinct CDR3 sequences, approximately 7.8% of them seen once. This clonotype was detected ten times or more. Antigen specificity is unknown. V usage is TRBV5-1 and J usage is TRBJ2-7; maybe TRBD1 (5 bases). The sequence was collected from a man in his fifties or sixties who received an inactivated influenza vaccine. Sequenced material: PBMCs from blood, taken roughly 24 months after vaccination. The CDR3 nucleotides are TGCGCCAGCAGCTGGGAAGGGGCGGTCTTCTACGAGCAGTACTTC. Translating it yields CASSWEGAVFYEQYF. Using reference TRBV5-1 and TRBJ2-7 for the parts outside the CDR3, the full variable domain is KAGVTQTPRYLIKTRGQQVTLSCSPISGHRSVSWYQQTPGQGLQFLFEYFSETQRNKGNFPGRFSGRQFSNSRSEMNVSTLELGDSALYLCASSWEGAVFYEQYFGPGTRLTVT.